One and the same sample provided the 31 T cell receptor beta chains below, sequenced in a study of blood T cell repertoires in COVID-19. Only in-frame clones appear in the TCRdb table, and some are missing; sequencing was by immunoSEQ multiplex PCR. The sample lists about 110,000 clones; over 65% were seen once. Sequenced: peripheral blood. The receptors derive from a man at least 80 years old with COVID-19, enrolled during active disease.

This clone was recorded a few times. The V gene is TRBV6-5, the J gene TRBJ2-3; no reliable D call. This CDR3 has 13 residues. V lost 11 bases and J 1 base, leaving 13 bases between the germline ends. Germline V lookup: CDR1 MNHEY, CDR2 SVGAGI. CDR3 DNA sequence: TGTGCCGTAAGCCCCCCGGGCACAGATACGCAGTATTTT. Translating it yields CAVSPPGTDTQYF.

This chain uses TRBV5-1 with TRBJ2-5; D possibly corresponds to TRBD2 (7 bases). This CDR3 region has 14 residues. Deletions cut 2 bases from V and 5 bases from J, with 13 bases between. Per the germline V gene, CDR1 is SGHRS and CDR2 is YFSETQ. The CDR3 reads CASSFRGAGETQYF. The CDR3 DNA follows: TGCGCCAGCAGCTTCCGGGGGGCGGGCGAGACCCAGTACTTC.

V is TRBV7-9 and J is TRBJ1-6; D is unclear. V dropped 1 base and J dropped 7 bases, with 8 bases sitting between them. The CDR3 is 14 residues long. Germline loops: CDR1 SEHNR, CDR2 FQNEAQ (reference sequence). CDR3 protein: CASSLDSRNSPLHF. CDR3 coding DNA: TGTGCCAGCAGCTTAGACAGCCGAAATTCACCCCTCCACTTT.

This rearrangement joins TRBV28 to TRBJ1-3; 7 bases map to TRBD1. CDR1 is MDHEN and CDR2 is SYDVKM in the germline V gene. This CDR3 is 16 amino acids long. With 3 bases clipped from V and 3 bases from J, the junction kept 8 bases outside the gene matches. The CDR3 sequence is CASSFNRGRDGNTIYF. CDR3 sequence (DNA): TGTGCCAGCAGTTTCAATAGGGGGCGGGATGGAAACACCATATATTTT.

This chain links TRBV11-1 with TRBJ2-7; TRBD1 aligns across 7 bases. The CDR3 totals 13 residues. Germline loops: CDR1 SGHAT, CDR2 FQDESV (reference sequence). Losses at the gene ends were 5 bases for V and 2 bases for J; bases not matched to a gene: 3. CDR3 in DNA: TGTGCCAGCAGCCTGACAGGGACCTACGAGCAGTACTTC. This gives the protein CASSLTGTYEQYF.

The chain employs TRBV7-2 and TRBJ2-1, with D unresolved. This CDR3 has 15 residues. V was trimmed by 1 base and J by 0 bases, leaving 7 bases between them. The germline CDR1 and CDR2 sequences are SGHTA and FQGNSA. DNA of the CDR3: TGTGCCAGCAGCTTAGGCCCGAGCTCCTACAATGAGCAGTTCTTC. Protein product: CASSLGPSSYNEQFF.

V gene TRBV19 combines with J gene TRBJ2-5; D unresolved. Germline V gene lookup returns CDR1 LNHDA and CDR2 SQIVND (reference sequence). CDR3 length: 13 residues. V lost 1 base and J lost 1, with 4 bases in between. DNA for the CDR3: TGTGCCAGTAGTATAGCGGGCCAAGAGACCCAGTACTTC. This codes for CASSIAGQETQYF.

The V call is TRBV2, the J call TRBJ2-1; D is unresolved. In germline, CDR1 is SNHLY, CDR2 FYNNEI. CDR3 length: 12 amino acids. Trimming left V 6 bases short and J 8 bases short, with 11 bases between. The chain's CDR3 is CASSRRGDEQFF. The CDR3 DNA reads TGTGCCAGCAGCCGACGAGGAGATGAGCAGTTCTTC.

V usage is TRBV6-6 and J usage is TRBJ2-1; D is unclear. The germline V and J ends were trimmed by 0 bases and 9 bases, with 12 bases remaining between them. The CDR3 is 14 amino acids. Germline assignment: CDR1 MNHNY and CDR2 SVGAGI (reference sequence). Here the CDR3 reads CASSYSIPRGEQFF. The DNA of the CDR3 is TGTGCCAGCAGTTACTCGATTCCTAGAGGTGAGCAGTTCTTC.

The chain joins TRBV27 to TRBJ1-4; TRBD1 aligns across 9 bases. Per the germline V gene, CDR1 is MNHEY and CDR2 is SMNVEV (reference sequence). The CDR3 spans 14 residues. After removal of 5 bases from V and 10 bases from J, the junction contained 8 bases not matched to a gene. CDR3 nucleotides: TGTGCCAGCAGTCAGGACAGGGGTGGAGGAAAACTGTTTTTT. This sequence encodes CASSQDRGGGKLFF.

The CDR3 nucleotides read TGCGCCAGCAGCCCGACAGGACAGGGGGGTACTGAAGCTTTCTTT. It yields the protein CASSPTGQGGTEAFF. This chain connects TRBV5-1 to TRBJ1-1; 10 positions agree with TRBD1. Germline CDR1 SGHRS, CDR2 YFSETQ. CDR3 length equals 15 residues. Trimming took 4 bases from V and 5 from J; bases not matched to a gene: 8. The full variable domain, in which reference TRBV5-1 and TRBJ1-1 provide the parts outside the CDR3, is KAGVTQTPRYLIKTRGQQVTLSCSPISGHRSVSWYQQTPGQGLQFLFEYFSETQRNKGNFPGRFSGRQFSNSRSEMNVSTLELGDSALYLCASSPTGQGGTEAFFGQGTRLTVV.

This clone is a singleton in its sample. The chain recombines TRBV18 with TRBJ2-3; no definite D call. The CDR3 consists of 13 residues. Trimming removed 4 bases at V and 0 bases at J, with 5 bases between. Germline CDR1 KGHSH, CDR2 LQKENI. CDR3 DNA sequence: TGTGCCAGCTCACTTACTAGCACAGATACGCAGTATTTT. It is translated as CASSLTSTDTQYF.

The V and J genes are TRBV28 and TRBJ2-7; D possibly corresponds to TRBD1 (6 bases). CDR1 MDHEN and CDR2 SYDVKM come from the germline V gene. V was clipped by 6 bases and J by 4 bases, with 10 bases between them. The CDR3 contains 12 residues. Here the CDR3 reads CASRSDRYEQYF. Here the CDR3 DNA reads TGTGCCAGCAGATCCGACAGGTACGAGCAGTACTTC.

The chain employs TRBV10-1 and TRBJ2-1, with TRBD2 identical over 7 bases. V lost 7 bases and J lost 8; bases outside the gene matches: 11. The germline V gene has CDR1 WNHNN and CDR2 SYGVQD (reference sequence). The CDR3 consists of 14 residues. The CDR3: CASTAGGSRDEQFF. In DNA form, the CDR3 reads TGCGCCAGCACCGCCGGCGGGAGTAGGGATGAGCAGTTCTTC.

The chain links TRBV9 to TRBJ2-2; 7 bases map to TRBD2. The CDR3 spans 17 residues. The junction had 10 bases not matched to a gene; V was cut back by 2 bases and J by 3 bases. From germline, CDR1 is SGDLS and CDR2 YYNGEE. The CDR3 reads CASSVGGAAGDTGELFF. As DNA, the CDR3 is TGTGCCAGCAGCGTGGGAGGGGCAGCTGGGGACACCGGGGAGCTGTTTTTT.

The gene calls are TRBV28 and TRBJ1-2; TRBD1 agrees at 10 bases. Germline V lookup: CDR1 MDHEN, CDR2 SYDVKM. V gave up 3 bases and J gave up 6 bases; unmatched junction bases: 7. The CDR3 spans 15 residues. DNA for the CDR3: TGTGCCAGCAGTTTTCCGGGACAGGGGAATGATGGCTACACCTTC. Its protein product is CASSFPGQGNDGYTF.

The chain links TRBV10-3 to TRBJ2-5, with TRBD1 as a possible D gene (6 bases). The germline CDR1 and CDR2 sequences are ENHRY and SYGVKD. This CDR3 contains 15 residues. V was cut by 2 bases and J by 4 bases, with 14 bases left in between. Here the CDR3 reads CAISEHTGPRETQYF. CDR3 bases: TGTGCCATCAGTGAGCATACAGGGCCGCGAGAGACCCAGTACTTC.

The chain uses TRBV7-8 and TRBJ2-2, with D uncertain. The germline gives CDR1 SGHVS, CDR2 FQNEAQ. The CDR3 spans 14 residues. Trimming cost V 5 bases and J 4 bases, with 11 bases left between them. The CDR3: CASSLSRGTGELFF. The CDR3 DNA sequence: TGTGCCAGCAGCCTGAGCCGAGGCACCGGGGAGCTGTTTTTT.

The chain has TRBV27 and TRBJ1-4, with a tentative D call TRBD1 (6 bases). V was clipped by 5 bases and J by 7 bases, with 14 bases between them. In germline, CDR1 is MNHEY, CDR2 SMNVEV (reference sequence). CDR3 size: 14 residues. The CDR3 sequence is CASSRQEGSEKLFF. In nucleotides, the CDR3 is TGTGCCAGCAGTCGACAGGAAGGCTCTGAAAAACTGTTTTTT.

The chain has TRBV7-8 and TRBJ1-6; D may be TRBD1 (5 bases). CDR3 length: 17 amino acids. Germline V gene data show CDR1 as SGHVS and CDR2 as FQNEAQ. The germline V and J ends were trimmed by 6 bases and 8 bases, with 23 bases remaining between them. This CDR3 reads CASRRDGAPRNHSPLHF. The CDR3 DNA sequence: TGTGCCAGCAGGCGGGACGGAGCCCCGAGGAACCATTCACCCCTCCACTTT.

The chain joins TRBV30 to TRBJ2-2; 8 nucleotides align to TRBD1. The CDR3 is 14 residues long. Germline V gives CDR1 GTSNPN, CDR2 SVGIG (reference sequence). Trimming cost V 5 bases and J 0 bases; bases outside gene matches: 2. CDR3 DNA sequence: TGTGCCTGGGGGGGACAGGCGAACACCGGGGAGCTGTTTTTT. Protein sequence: CAWGGQANTGELFF.

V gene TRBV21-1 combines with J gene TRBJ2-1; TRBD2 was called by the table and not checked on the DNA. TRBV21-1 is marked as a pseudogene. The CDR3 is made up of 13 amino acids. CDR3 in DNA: TGTGCCAGCAGCAAATGGAGGGGCAGGAAGCAGTTCTTC. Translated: CASSKWRGRKQFF.

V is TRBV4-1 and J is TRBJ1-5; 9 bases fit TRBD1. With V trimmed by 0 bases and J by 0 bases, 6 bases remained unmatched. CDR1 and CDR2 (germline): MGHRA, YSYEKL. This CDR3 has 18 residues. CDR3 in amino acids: CASSQDSGQGYSNQPQHF. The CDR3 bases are TGCGCCAGCAGCCAAGACTCAGGACAGGGGTATAGCAATCAGCCCCAGCATTTT.

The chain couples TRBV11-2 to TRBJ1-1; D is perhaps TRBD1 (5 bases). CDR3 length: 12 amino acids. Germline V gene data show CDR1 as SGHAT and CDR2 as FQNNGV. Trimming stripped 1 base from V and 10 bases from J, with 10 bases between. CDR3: CASSLVGEAAFF. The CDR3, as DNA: TGTGCCAGCAGCTTAGTAGGGGAAGCAGCTTTCTTT.

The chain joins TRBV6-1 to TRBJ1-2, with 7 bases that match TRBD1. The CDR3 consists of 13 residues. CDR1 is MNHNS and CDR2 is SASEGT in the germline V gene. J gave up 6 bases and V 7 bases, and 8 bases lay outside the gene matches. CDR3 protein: CASKEHRGDGYTF. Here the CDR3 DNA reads TGTGCCAGCAAGGAACACAGGGGTGATGGCTACACCTTC.

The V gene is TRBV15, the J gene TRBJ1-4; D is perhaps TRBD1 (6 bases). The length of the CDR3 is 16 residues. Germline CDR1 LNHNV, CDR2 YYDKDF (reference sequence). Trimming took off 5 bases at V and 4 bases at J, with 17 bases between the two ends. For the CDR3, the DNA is TGTGCCACCAGCCGATTGGGGGGGGCCATTAATGAAAAACTGTTTTTT. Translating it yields CATSRLGGAINEKLFF.

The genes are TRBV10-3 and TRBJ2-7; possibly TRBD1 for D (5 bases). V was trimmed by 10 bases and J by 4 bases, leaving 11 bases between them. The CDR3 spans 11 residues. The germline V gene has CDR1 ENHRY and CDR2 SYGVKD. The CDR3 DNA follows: TGTGCCACTCTGGACACTTACGAGCAGTACTTC. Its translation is CATLDTYEQYF.

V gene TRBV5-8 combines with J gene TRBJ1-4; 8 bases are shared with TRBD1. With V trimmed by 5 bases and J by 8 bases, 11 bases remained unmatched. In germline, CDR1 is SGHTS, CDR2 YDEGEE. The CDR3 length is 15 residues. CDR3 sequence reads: CASRSSQGAREKLFF. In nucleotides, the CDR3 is TGTGCCAGCAGATCGTCCCAGGGGGCTCGGGAAAAACTGTTTTTT.

The CDR3 bases are TGTGCCAGCAGCTCGTCAGGGACTGAAGCTTTCTTT. Its translation is CASSSSGTEAFF. The chain employs TRBV11-3 and TRBJ1-1; tentative D call: TRBD1 (5 bases). Per germline, CDR1 SGHNT and CDR2 YENEEA. The CDR3 sequence is 12 residues long. V was shortened by 4 bases and J by 5 bases, with 8 bases between the two germline ends.

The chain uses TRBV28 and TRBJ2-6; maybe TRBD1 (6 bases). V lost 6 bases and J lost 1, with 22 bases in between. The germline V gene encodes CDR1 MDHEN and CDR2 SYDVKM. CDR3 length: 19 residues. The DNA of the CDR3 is TGTGCCAGCAGGGAACAGGGAACAGTGCTTCTTTCTGGGGCCAACGTCCTGACTTTC. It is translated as CASREQGTVLLSGANVLTF.

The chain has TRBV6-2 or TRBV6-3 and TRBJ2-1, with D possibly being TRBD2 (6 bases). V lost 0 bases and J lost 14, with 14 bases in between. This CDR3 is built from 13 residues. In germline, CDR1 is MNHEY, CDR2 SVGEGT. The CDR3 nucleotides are TGTGCCAGCAGTTACTCGAAGAGGGCTAGCGAGTTCTTC. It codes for CASSYSKRASEFF.